This T cell receptor (beta chain) was recovered during a study of shared clonotypes between healthy human individuals. Produced via immunoSEQ multiplex PCR; TCRdb's table is partial and in-frame only. This sample has some 2,500,000 clones; 90% to 95% occur once, and the top ten carry roughly 0.36%. The sample taken for sequencing was naive CD4+ T cells from PBMCs. Subset described: CD45RA+ positively selected. This sequence was found in a man younger than 30 in good health. Some clones in this sample may be carry-over from other donors' samples.

The DNA for the CDR3 is TGCGCCAGCAGCGAGACAGGGCTGAGCAATCAGCCCCAGCATTTT. Amino acid sequence: CASSETGLSNQPQHF. The chain has TRBV5-1 and TRBJ1-5; 7 nucleotides line up with TRBD1. The CDR3 covers 15 residues. The germline V gene encodes CDR1 SGHRS and CDR2 YFSETQ. Trimming took 4 bases from V and 1 from J; bases not matched to a gene: 5.